The sequence of this T cell receptor (beta chain) was determined in a study of T cell changes during pregnancy in multiple sclerosis (dated by TCRdb to between 2019 and 2020). Background for the entire study: Changes in the T cell repertoire over the course of pregnancy were examined in this study in women with multiple sclerosis.

Looking up the germline V gene yields CDR1 SGHRS and CDR2 YFSETQ. V sheds 8 bases and J sheds 6 bases, leaving 12 bases between their ends. Its CDR3 holds 12 amino acids, cysteine through phenylalanine. This entry keeps only the CDR3 DNA: 36 bases, framed from base 1. Libraries were prepared through the immunoSEQ multiplex PCR assay. TCRdb took over this immuneACCESS table, retaining in-frame rearrangements with V and J assigned. Such tables are incomplete; in checked studies, under half of the missing clones stem from an unresolved V gene, and the remainder is unexplained. Across this sample there are under 70,000 clones, with roughly 91% seen only once. The ten largest clonotypes hold approximately 1.5% of the sample. Turning to this clone: This clone's antigen is unknown. Base qualities are not recorded, but no much larger clone differs from it by a single base.

Sample: peripheral blood, taken after pregnancy. This TCR derives from a female donor in good health, enrolled as a control in a pregnancy study. The chain is encoded by TRBV5-1 joined to TRBJ2-1, with a tentative D gene TRBD1 over 5 matching bases. The encoded CDR3 is CASATVFNEQFF. The sequenced DNA: TGCGCCAGTGCGACAGTTTTCAATGAGCAGTTCTTC. With the rest looked up from the reference TRBV5-1 and TRBJ2-1 genes rather than sequenced, the full variable domain is KAGVTQTPRYLIKTRGQQVTLSCSPISGHRSVSWYQQTPGQGLQFLFEYFSETQRNKGNFPGRFSGRQFSNSRSEMNVSTLELGDSALYLCASATVFNEQFFGPGTRLTVL.